This TCR beta chain is from a study of shared clonotypes between healthy human individuals. Study-level findings and limits: Depth was large, yet rarefaction showed that sorted-subset sequencing was incomplete.

A remark on this clone: The antigen remains unidentified.

This CDR3 is 16 amino acids long. Germline V gene sequence: CDR1 LNHNV, CDR2 YYDKDF (reference sequence). The V gene lost 0 bases and the J gene lost 0 bases, with 8 bases spanning the gap. In the CD4+ fraction, cells were divided into CD45RA+ naive and CD45RA-negative memory subsets. An approximately 200 ng quantity of DNA, tens of thousands of T cell genomes, went into the sorted-subset replicate PCRs. In the original processing: ImmunoSEQ sequences covered only the junction and lacked quality scores; filtering therefore differed. Generated by immunoSEQ multiplex PCR, the TCRdb table keeps only in-frame clones and is missing some. V and J calls plus clone size are reproduced from that table; the DNA served to infer D and trimming. Of 2,500,000 or so clones in the sample, approximately 94% are singletons; the top ten hold roughly 0.15%.

Sequences were obtained from naive CD4+ T cells sorted from blood. Subset here: CD45RA+ positively selected. J is TRBJ2-2 and V is TRBV15; unclear D gene. This TCR was recovered from a man aged 18-30 years in good health. The CDR3 sequence: CATSRDLRANTGELFF. DNA of the CDR3: TGTGCCACCAGCAGAGATTTACGGGCGAACACCGGGGAGCTGTTTTTT. The complete variable domain, with remaining parts taken from reference TRBV15 and TRBJ2-2, reads DAMVIQNPRYQVTQFGKPVTLSCSQTLNHNVMYWYQQKSSQAPKLLFHYYDKDFNNEADTPDNFQSRRPNTSFCFLDIRSPGLGDTAMYLCATSRDLRANTGELFFGEGSRLTVL.